The clone carrying this T cell receptor beta chain was observed a few times. The data were obtained in a study of blood T cell repertoires in COVID-19. On the study more broadly: Sample material is recorded as cDNA or gDNA derived from T cells, B-cell-depleted T cells, or PBMCs.

Germline loops: CDR1 SGHTA, CDR2 FQGNSA. The CDR3 contains 16 residues. V dropped 1 base and J dropped 4 bases, with 16 bases sitting between them. This table comes from immunoSEQ multiplex PCR, and its TCRdb copy is limited to in-frame clones, with some not included. The repertoire has roughly 88,000 clones, roughly 80% of them found once; the top ten carry about 16%. The chain couples TRBV7-2 to TRBJ1-2; D perhaps matches TRBD1 (6 bases). The sample comprised peripheral blood. This sequence was found in a woman aged 80 or over with acute or convalescent COVID-19. The DNA of the CDR3 is TGTGCCAGCAGCTTAGATGTCGGGGGGGCGAGCTATGGCTACACCTTC. This sequence encodes CASSLDVGGASYGYTF.